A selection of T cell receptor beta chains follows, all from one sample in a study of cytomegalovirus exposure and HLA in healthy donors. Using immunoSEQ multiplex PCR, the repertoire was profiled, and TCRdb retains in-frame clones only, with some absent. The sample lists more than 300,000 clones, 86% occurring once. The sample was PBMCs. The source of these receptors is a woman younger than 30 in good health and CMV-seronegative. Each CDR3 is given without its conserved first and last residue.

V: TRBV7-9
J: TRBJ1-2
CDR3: ASSLEFDRGAYGYT

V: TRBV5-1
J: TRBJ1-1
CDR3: ASSLQGGITEAF

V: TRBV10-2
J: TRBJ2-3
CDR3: ASTGTSGRTLWADTQY

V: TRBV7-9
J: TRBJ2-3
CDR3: ASSTRGRGTDTQY

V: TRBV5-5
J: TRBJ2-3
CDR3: ASSSLTSGGAVDTQY

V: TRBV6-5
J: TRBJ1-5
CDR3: ASSYLGGGQPQH

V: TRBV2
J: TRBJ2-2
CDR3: ASRPGTRRYTGELF

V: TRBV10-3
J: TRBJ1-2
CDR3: AISDRGGPNGYT

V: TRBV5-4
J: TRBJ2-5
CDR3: ASSFGGKETQY

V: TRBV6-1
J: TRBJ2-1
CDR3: ASSEGLAGSYNEQF

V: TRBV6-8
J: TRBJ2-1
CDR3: ASSNGALAGSRRGSYNEQF

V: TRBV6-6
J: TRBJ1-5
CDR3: ASSFLQGEGQPQH

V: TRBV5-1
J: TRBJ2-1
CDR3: ASSSTLNSYNEQF

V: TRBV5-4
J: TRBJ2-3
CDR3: ASSIRRLGSSTDTQY

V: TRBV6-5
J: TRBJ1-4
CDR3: ASSYGDRDEKLF

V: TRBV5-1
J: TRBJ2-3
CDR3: ASSLGRTGELADTQY

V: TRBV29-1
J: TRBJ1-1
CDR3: SVGGGAMNTEAF

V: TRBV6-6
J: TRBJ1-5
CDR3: ASRGQINQPQH

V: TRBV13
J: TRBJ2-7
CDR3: ASSLFSEQY

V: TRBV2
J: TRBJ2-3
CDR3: ASSAPISGGGLTSTDTQY

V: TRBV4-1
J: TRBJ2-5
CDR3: ASSQGEFGARETQY

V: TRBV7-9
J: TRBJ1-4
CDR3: ASSPTGSFGEKLF

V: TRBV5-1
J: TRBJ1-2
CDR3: ASSLMTGTRGYT

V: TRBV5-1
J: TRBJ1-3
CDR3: ASSSQDRRSGNTIY

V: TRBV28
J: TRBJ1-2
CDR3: ASSPTRTAANYGYT

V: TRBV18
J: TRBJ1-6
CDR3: ASSPGFSGNSPLH

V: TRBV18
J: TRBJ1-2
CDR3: ASYPGGDSPGYT

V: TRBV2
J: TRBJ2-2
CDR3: ASTRREGFTGELF

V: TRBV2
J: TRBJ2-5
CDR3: ASSERIAVQETQY

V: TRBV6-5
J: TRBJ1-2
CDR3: ASREGQGVVGGYT

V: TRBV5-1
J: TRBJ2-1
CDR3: ASSAQRTGGNEQF

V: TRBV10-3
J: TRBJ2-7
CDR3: AASEAGVYEQY

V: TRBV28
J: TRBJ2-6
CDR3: ASSFPPVGANVLT

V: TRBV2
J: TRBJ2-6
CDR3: ASSRQVPSGANVLT

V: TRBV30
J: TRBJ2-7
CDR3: ACQGLRAEQY

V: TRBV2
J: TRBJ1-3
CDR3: ASRIQGVSTSGNTIY

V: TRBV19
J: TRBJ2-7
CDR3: ASSFRQEQY

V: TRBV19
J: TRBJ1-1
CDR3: ASSIANTAEAF

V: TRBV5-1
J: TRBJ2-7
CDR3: ASSLIPTEFSSYEQY